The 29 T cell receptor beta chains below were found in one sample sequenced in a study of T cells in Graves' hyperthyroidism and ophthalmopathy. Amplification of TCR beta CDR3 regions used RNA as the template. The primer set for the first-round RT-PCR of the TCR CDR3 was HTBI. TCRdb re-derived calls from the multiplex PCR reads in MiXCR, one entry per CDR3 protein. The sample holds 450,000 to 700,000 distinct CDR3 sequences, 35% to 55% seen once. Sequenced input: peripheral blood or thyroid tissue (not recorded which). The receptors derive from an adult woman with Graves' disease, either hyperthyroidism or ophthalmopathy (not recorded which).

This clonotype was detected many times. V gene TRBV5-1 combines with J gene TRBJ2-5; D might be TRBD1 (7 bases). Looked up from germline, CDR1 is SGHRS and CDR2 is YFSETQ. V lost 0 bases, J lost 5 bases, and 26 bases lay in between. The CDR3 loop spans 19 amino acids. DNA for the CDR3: TGCGCCAGCAGCTTGGGACAGGGAGGCCGAGCGGGCCTTTCCGAGACCCAGTACTTC. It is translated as CASSLGQGGRAGLSETQYF.

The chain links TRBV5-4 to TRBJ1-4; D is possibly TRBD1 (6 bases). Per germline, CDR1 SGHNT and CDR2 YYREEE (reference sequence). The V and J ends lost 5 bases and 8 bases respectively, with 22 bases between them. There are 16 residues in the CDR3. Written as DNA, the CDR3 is TGTGCCAGCAGGACTCGGACCAGGGGACCTGACGAAAAACTGTTTTTT. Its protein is CASRTRTRGPDEKLFF.

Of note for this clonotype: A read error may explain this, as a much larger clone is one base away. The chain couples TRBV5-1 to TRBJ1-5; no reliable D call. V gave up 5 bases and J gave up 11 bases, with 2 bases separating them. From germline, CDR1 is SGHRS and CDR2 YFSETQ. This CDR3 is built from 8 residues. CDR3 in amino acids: CASRTQHF. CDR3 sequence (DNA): TGCGCCAGCAGGACCCAGCATTTT.

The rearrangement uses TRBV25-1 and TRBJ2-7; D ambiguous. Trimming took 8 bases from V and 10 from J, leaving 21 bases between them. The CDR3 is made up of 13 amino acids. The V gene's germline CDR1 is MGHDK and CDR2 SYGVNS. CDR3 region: CASARGSLSPQYF. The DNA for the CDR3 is TGTGCCAGCGCCCGAGGCTCCCTCTCCCCCCAGTACTTC.

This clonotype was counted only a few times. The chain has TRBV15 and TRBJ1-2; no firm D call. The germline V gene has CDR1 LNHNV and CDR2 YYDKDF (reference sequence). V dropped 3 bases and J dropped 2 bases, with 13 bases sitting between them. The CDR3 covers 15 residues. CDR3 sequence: CATSSNDLANYGYTF. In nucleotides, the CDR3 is TGTGCCACCAGCAGCAACGACCTGGCAAACTATGGCTACACCTTC.

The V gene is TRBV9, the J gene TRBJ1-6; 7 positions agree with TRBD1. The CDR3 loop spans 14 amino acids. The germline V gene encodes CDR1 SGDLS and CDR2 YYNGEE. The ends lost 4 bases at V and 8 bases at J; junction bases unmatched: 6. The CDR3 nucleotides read TGTGCCAGCAGCTCCAGGGGGGAAGATTCACCCCTCCACTTT. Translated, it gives CASSSRGEDSPLHF.

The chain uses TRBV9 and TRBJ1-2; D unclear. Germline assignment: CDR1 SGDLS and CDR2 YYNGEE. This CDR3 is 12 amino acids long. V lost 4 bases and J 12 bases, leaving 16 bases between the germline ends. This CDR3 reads CASSLRRAGNTF. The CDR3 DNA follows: TGTGCCAGCAGCTTAAGAAGGGCTGGAAACACCTTC. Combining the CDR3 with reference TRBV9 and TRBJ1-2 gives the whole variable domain DSGVTQTPKHLITATGQRVTLRCSPRSGDLSVYWYQQSLDQGLQFLIQYYNGEERAKGNILERFSAQQFPDLHSELNLSSLELGDSALYFCASSLRRAGNTFGSGTRLTVV.

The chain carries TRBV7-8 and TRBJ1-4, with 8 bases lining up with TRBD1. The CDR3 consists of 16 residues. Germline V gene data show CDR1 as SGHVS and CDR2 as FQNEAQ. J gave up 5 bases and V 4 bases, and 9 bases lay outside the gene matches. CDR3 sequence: CASSSTWTGRNEKLFF. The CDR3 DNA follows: TGTGCCAGCAGCTCCACCTGGACAGGGCGAAATGAAAAACTGTTTTTT. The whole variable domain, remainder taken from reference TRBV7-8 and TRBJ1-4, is GAGVSQSPRYKVAKRGQDVALRCDPISGHVSLFWYQQALGQGPEFLTYFQNEAQLDKSGLPSDRFFAERPEGSVSTLKIQRTQQEDSAVYLCASSSTWTGRNEKLFFGSGTQLSVL.

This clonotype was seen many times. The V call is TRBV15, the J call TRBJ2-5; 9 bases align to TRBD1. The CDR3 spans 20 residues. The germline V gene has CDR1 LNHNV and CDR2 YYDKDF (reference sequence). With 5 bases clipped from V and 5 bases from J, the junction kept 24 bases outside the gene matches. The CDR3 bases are TGTGCCACCAGCGGTGACAGGGGGTCTGGGGCGGGGATATGGTCGGAGACCCAGTACTTC. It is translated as CATSGDRGSGAGIWSETQYF. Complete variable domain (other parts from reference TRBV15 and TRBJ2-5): DAMVIQNPRYQVTQFGKPVTLSCSQTLNHNVMYWYQQKSSQAPKLLFHYYDKDFNNEADTPDNFQSRRPNTSFCFLDIRSPGLGDTAMYLCATSGDRGSGAGIWSETQYFGPGTRLLVL.

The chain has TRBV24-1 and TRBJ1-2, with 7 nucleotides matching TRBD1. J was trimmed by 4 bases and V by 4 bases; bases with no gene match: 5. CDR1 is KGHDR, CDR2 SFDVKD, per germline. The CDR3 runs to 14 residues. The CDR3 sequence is CATSEAGGSYGYTF. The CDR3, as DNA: TGTGCCACCAGTGAAGCAGGGGGGAGCTATGGCTACACCTTC.

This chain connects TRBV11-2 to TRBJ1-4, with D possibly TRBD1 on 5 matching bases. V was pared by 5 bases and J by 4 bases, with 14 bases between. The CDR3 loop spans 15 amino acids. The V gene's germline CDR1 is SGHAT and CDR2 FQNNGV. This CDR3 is CASSHGTAYNEKLFF. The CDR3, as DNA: TGTGCCAGCAGCCACGGGACGGCTTATAATGAAAAACTGTTTTTT.

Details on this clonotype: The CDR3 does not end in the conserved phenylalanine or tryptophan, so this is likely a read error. The DNA for the CDR3 is TGTGCCAGCAGCTCAGATTGGACAGGCCAATATGAAGCTTTCTCT. Amino acids: CASSSDWTGQYEAFS. The chain combines TRBV11-2 with TRBJ1-1, with 7 bases lining up with TRBD1. The CDR3 runs 15 residues. From germline, CDR1 is SGHAT and CDR2 FQNNGV. J lost 7 bases, V lost 4 bases, and 12 bases had no gene match.

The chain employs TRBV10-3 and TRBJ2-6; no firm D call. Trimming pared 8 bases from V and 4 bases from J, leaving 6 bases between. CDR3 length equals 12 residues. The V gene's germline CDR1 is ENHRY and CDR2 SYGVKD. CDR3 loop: CAIAGGANVLTF. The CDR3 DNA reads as TGTGCCATCGCCGGAGGGGCCAACGTCCTGACTTTC.

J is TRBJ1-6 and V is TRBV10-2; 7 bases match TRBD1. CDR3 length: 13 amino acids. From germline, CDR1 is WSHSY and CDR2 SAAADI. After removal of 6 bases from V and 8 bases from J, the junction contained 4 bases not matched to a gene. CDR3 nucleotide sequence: TGCGCCAGCAGCACAGGGGACTATTCACCCCTCCACTTT. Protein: CASSTGDYSPLHF.

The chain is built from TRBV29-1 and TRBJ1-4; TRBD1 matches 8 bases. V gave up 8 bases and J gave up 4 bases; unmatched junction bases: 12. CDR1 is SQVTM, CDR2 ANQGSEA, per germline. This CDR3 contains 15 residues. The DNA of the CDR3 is TGCAGCCCCTCCCGTCCGGACAGGGTTAATGAAAAACTGTTTTTT. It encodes CSPSRPDRVNEKLFF.

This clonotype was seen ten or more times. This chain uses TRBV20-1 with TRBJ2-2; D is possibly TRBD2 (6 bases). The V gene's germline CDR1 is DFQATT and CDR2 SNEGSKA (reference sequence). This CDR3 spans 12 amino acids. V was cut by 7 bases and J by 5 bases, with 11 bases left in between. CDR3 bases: TGCAGTGTAGGAGGGCGTACCGGGGAGCTGTTTTTT. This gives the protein CSVGGRTGELFF.

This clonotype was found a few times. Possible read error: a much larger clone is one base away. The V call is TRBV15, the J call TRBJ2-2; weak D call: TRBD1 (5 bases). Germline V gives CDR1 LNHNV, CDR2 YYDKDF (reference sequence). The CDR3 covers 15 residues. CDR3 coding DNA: TGTGCCACCAGCATAGAAGGCAGGGCCACCGAGGAGCTGTTTTTT. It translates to CATSIEGRATEELFF.

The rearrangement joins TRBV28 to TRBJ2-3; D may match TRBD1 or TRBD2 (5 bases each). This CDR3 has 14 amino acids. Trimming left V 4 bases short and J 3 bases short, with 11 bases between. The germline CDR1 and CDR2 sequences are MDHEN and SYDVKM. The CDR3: CASSWGIGTDTQYF. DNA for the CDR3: TGTGCCAGCAGTTGGGGGATCGGAACAGATACGCAGTATTTT.

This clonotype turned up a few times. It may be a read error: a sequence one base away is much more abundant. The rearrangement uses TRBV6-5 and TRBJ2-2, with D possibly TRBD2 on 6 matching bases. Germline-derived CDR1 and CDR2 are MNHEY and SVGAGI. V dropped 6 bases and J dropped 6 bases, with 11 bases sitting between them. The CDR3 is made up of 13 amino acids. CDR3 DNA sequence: TGTGCCAGCAGCCGACTAGTCTCCGGGGAGCTGTTTTTT. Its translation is CASSRLVSGELFF.

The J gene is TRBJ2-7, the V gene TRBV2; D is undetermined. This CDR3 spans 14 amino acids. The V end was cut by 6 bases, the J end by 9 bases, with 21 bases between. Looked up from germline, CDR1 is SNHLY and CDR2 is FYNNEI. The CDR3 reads CASSVDQARGGQYF. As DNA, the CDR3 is TGTGCCAGCAGCGTAGATCAGGCGAGAGGCGGGCAGTACTTC.

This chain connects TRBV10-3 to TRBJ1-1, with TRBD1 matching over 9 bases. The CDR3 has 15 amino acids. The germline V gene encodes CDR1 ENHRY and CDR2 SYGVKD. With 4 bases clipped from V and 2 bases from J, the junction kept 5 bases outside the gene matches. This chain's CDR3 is CAISGYRGRNTEAFF. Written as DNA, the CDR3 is TGTGCCATCAGTGGGTACAGGGGGCGAAACACTGAAGCTTTCTTT.

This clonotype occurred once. The CDR3 bases are TGCAGCGTTGTTGGGGCCGGACTCTACGAGCAGTACTTC. Encoded protein: CSVVGAGLYEQYF. V and J are TRBV29-1 and TRBJ2-7; tentatively, D is TRBD1 or TRBD2 (5 bases each). Germline V gives CDR1 SQVTM, CDR2 ANQGSEA. Trimming cost V 4 bases and J 3 bases, with 13 bases left between them. CDR3 length: 13 amino acids.

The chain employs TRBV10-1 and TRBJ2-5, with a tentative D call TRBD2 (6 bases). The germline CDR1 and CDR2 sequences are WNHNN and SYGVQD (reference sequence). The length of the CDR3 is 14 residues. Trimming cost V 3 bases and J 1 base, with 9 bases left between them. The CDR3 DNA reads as TGCGCCAGCAGTGACGGGGGACTCCAAGAGACCCAGTACTTC. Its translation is CASSDGGLQETQYF.

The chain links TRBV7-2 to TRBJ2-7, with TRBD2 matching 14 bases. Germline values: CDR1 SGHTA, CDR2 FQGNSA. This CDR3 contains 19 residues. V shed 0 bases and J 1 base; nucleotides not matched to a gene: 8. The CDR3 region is CASSLAGLAGVTPSYEQYF. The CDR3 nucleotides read TGTGCCAGCAGCTTAGCGGGACTAGCGGGAGTTACCCCTTCCTACGAGCAGTACTTC.

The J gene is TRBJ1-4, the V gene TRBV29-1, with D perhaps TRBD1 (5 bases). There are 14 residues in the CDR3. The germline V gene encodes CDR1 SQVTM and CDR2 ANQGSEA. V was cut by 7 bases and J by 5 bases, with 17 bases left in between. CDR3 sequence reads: CSAKRKGHNEKLFF. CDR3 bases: TGCAGCGCTAAAAGGAAGGGGCACAATGAAAAACTGTTTTTT.

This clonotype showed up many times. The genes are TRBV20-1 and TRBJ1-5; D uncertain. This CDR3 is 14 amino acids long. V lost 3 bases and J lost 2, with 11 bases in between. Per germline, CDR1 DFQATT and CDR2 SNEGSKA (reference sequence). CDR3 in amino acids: CSASSGEGNQPQHF. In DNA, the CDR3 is TGCAGTGCTAGCTCCGGGGAGGGCAATCAGCCCCAGCATTTT.

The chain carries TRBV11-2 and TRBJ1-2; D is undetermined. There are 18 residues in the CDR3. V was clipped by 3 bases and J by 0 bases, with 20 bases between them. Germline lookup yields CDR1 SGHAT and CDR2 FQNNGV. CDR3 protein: CASSFLVQRMDANYGYTF. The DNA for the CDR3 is TGTGCCAGCAGCTTCCTGGTACAGCGGATGGATGCTAACTATGGCTACACCTTC. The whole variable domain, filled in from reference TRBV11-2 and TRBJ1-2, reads EAGVAQSPRYKIIEKRQSVAFWCNPISGHATLYWYQQILGQGPKLLIQFQNNGVVDDSQLPKDRFSAERLKGVDSTLKIQPAKLEDSAVYLCASSFLVQRMDANYGYTFGSGTRLTVV.

This CDR3 is CASSPAGQGVEPQHF. As DNA, the CDR3 is TGTGCCAGCAGCCCCGCGGGACAAGGGGTTGAGCCCCAGCATTTT. V gene TRBV7-8 combines with J gene TRBJ1-5; D may be TRBD1 (6 bases). V shed 5 bases and J shed 8 bases, with 19 bases lying between them. The germline gives CDR1 SGHVS, CDR2 FQNEAQ. This CDR3 is built from 15 residues.

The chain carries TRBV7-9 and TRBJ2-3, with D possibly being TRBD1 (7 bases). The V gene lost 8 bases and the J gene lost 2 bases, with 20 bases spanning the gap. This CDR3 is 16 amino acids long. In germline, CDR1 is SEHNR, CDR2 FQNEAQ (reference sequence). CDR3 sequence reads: CASPAAGGRSTDTQYF. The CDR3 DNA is TGTGCCAGCCCAGCAGCAGGGGGGCGATCCACAGATACGCAGTATTTT.